What follows are 11 T cell receptor beta chains derived from one specimen sequenced in a study of T cell changes during pregnancy in multiple sclerosis. Using immunoSEQ multiplex PCR, the repertoire was profiled, and TCRdb retains in-frame clones only, with some absent. The sample consists of 45,000 to 50,000 clones, roughly nine tenths of them appearing once. This specimen consisted of CD4+ T cells from peripheral blood mononuclear cells, obtained in the second trimester of pregnancy. The origin of the receptors is a female donor in good health, enrolled as a control in a pregnancy study.

The chain recombines TRBV4-1 with TRBJ2-3, with D perhaps matching TRBD1 (6 bases). The germline V gene encodes CDR1 MGHRA and CDR2 YSYEKL. V was clipped by 5 bases and J by 2 bases, with 17 bases between them. The CDR3 extends over 16 amino acids. DNA of the CDR3: TGCGCCAGCAGCAGACCCCTAAAGGGGGACACAGATACGCAGTATTTT. Its translation is CASSRPLKGDTDTQYF.

The chain carries TRBV5-4 and TRBJ2-5; tentatively, D is TRBD2 (5 bases). CDR3 length: 14 residues. Germline CDR1 SGHNT, CDR2 YYREEE (reference sequence). V was cut by 1 base and J by 4 bases, with 11 bases left in between. CDR3 loop: CASSLRSGGETQYF. CDR3 in DNA: TGTGCCAGCAGCTTGCGGTCCGGAGGAGAGACCCAGTACTTC.

The CDR3: CAWSRVTYGYTF. The CDR3 DNA sequence: TGTGCCTGGAGTCGGGTGACCTATGGCTACACCTTC. The chain combines TRBV30 with TRBJ1-2; D is unclear. Trimming pared 2 bases from V and 4 bases from J, leaving 8 bases between. CDR1 and CDR2 (germline): GTSNPN, SVGIG (reference sequence). The CDR3 runs 12 residues.

The CDR3 region has the DNA TGTGCCAGCAGCTCGACTAGCGGTTCGACAGATACGCAGTATTTT. Amino acids: CASSSTSGSTDTQYF. The V and J genes are TRBV11-2 and TRBJ2-3, with 9 bases aligning to TRBD2. The J segment lost 3 bases and the V segment lost 4 bases, leaving 5 bases of the junction unmatched. The CDR3 runs 15 residues. CDR1 is SGHAT and CDR2 is FQNNGV in the germline V gene.

Only a few counts were recorded for this clone. The J gene is TRBJ2-2, the V gene TRBV6-4; D is undetermined. The CDR3 has 14 amino acids. CDR1 and CDR2 from the germline V gene are MRHNA and SNTAGT. V lost 5 bases and J 4 bases, leaving 11 bases between the germline ends. The CDR3 DNA sequence: TGTGCCAGCAGTATTAGAGAGCGCACCGGGGAGCTGTTTTTT. Translated: CASSIRERTGELFF.

A single count supports this clone. The V gene is TRBV11-2, the J gene TRBJ2-1; TRBD1 might be the D (6 bases). Germline assignment: CDR1 SGHAT and CDR2 FQNNGV. The V end lost 5 bases, the J end lost 4 bases, and 12 bases lay between the germline ends. The CDR3 length is 14 residues. The CDR3 here is CASSRRTAYNEQFF. CDR3 sequence (DNA): TGTGCCAGCAGCCGAAGGACAGCTTACAATGAGCAGTTCTTC.

The V gene is TRBV10-3, the J gene TRBJ1-5; D ambiguous. V was trimmed by 9 bases and J by 1 base, leaving 10 bases between them. Germline CDR1 reads ENHRY; CDR2 reads SYGVKD. The CDR3 is 13 residues long. This chain's CDR3 is CAISKESNQPQHF. The CDR3 coding sequence is TGTGCCATATCAAAGGAGAGCAATCAGCCCCAGCATTTT.

V and J are TRBV10-3 and TRBJ1-2, with D hard to call. CDR1 is ENHRY and CDR2 is SYGVKD in the germline V gene. The CDR3 has 16 residues. V lost 2 bases to trimming and J lost 8 bases, with 21 bases between them. The CDR3 spells CAISEPGRIGPGGYTF. In nucleotides, the CDR3 is TGTGCCATCAGTGAGCCCGGAAGGATCGGGCCGGGAGGCTACACCTTC.

This clone has only one observation. This chain uses TRBV10-3 with TRBJ2-1; 7 nucleotides align to TRBD2. The CDR3 is made up of 12 amino acids. The germline V gene encodes CDR1 ENHRY and CDR2 SYGVKD. The V and J ends lost 11 bases and 8 bases, in that order; junction bases with no gene match: 9. The CDR3 sequence: CAVAGEIYEQFF. CDR3 sequence (DNA): TGTGCCGTTGCGGGGGAGATCTATGAGCAGTTCTTC.

V gene TRBV30 combines with J gene TRBJ2-7, with D hard to call. The CDR3 contains 13 residues. V lost 2 bases and J lost 1, with 9 bases in between. Germline lookup yields CDR1 GTSNPN and CDR2 SVGIG (reference sequence). The CDR3 loop reads CAWSISLSYEQYF. The DNA of the CDR3 is TGTGCCTGGAGTATTAGTCTTTCCTACGAGCAGTACTTC.

The chain combines TRBV5-5 with TRBJ1-4; 7 nucleotides align to TRBD1. The germline CDR1 and CDR2 sequences are SGHKS and YYEKEE (reference sequence). The CDR3 runs 12 residues. V was pared by 7 bases and J by 8 bases, with 5 bases of the junction left unmatched. CDR3: CASSTGDEKLFF. CDR3 coding DNA: TGTGCCAGCTCAACAGGGGACGAAAAACTGTTTTTT.